The 6 T cell receptor beta chains presented below share a single source sample, sequenced in a study of human T cells and chemical hapten exposure. Time point specified: patch test 2, 6 weeks after DPC sensitization. This sample's treatment: therapeutic diphenylcyclopropenone sensitization with weekly scalp DPC. MiXCR was run by TCRdb on the RACE reads, yielding one entry per CDR3 protein. The repertoire has around 360,000 distinct CDR3 sequences, about 6% of them found once; the top ten carry roughly 5.4%. This material consisted of whole blood, taken in connection with sensitization to the hapten diphenylcyclopropenone (DPC). The receptors were gathered from a woman between 18 and 29 years old with alopecia areata. Some clones in this sample may be carry-over from other donors' samples.

This clonotype was seen a handful of times. The V gene is TRBV7-2, the J gene TRBJ1-2; a possible D gene is TRBD1 (6 bases). Trimming removed 1 base at V and 3 bases at J, with 12 bases between. Germline V CDR1 and CDR2: SGHTA, FQGNSA. The CDR3 length is 15 residues. The DNA of the CDR3 is TGTGCCAGCAGCTTAGTTGCCAGGGGAGACTATGGCTACACCTTC. Protein sequence: CASSLVARGDYGYTF.

The chain couples TRBV3-1 to TRBJ2-4, with unresolved D. From germline, CDR1 is LGHDT and CDR2 YNNKEL (reference sequence). This CDR3 is built from 13 residues. Trimming took 3 bases from V and 4 from J, leaving 7 bases between them. The CDR3 spells CASSQGRKNIQYF. In nucleotides, the CDR3 is TGTGCCAGCAGCCAGGGCAGGAAAAACATTCAGTACTTC.

This clonotype was counted ten times or more. The chain couples TRBV6-6 to TRBJ1-6; D might be TRBD1 (5 bases). The CDR3 runs 18 residues. Germline CDR1 is MNHNY and CDR2 is SVGAGI (reference sequence). Between the trimmed V and J ends, which lost 3 bases and 2 bases, there was a span of 17 bases. The CDR3 DNA reads as TGTGCCAGCAGTTATGTACTGATGGGGGAACCCTATAATTCACCCCTCCACTTT. It yields the protein CASSYVLMGEPYNSPLHF.

This chain links TRBV14 with TRBJ2-5; D gene uncertain. V lost 3 bases and J 9 bases, leaving 11 bases between the germline ends. The CDR3 runs to 12 residues. Germline V gene lookup returns CDR1 SGHDN and CDR2 FVKESK. In DNA form, the CDR3 reads TGTGCCAGCAGCCAGATGCATGCAGCCCAGTACTTC. Protein: CASSQMHAAQYF.

This clonotype was seen only a few times. The genes are TRBV4-2 and TRBJ2-3; 9 nucleotides match TRBD2. Trimming cost V 4 bases and J 0 bases; bases outside gene matches: 11. CDR1 is LGHNA and CDR2 is YNFKEQ in the germline V gene. CDR3 size: 18 residues. CDR3 residues: CASSRSGSGLASTDTQYF. In DNA form, the CDR3 reads TGTGCCAGCAGCCGGAGCGGCTCGGGACTAGCTAGCACAGATACGCAGTATTTT.

This clonotype was picked up a small number of times. V usage is TRBV7-9 and J usage is TRBJ2-1; a weak D match, TRBD2 (5 bases). The CDR3 is 11 amino acids. V dropped 7 bases and J dropped 15 bases, with 16 bases sitting between them. Germline V gene sequence: CDR1 SEHNR, CDR2 FQNEAQ (reference sequence). The CDR3 protein is CASTLSGWGFF. The CDR3 DNA is TGTGCCAGCACCCTGTCGGGGTGGGGGTTCTTC.